This entry lists 30 T cell receptor beta chains sequenced from one sample in a study of T-cell memory formation after mild COVID-19. Using its own MiXCR run on the 5' RACE reads, TCRdb lists one record per CDR3 protein. The repertoire has 100,000 or so distinct CDR3 sequences, around 10% of them found once; the top ten carry about 40%. Sequencing input: PBMCs or a T cell subset sorted from them (not recorded which). Receptors were obtained from a man aged 18 to 35 who had mild COVID-19 (a few samples of this study predate the infection). Cell type and time point are not known.

The V gene is TRBV11-2, the J gene TRBJ2-7; D unclear. Germline CDR1 reads SGHAT; CDR2 reads FQNNGV. V lost 5 bases, J lost 1 base, and 3 bases lay in between. This CDR3 has 11 residues. The CDR3 reads CASSPSYEQYV. The CDR3 DNA reads as TGTGCCAGCAGCCCTTCCTACGAGCAGTACGTC.

This clonotype has a count of ten or more. The rearrangement uses TRBV13 and TRBJ2-5; TRBD2 matches at 7 bases. Trimming at V came to 2 bases and at J to 4 bases, leaving 4 bases not matched to a gene. The CDR3 spans 14 residues. CDR1 and CDR2 from the germline V gene are PRHDT and FYEKMQ (reference sequence). The chain's CDR3 is CASSLRGVGETQYF. The CDR3 nucleotides read TGTGCCAGCAGCTTACGGGGGGTCGGAGAGACCCAGTACTTC.

Only a few counts were recorded for this clonotype. This chain joins TRBV9 and TRBJ2-4, with no clear D. The germline V gene has CDR1 SGDLS and CDR2 YYNGEE. V was clipped by 3 bases and J by 5 bases, with 12 bases between them. The CDR3 has 14 amino acids. The CDR3 reads CASSAAGWENIQYF. The CDR3 bases are TGTGCCAGCAGCGCCGCCGGGTGGGAAAACATTCAGTACTTC. Together with reference TRBV9 and TRBJ2-4, the CDR3 gives the full variable domain: DSGVTQTPKHLITATGQRVTLRCSPRSGDLSVYWYQQSLDQGLQFLIQYYNGEERAKGNILERFSAQQFPDLHSELNLSSLELGDSALYFCASSAAGWENIQYFGAGTRLSVL.

The chain uses TRBV27 and TRBJ1-1; 7 bases line up with TRBD1. The germline gives CDR1 MNHEY, CDR2 SMNVEV (reference sequence). V lost 2 bases and J lost 5; bases outside the gene matches: 8. The length of the CDR3 is 15 residues. In DNA form, the CDR3 reads TGTGCCAGCAGTTTAACAGGGGACGAGGGGACTGAAGCTTTCTTT. The encoded protein is CASSLTGDEGTEAFF.

The sample holds a few counts of this clonotype. The chain joins TRBV6-2 or TRBV6-3 to TRBJ2-7, with 9 nucleotides matching TRBD2. The CDR3 has 15 residues. CDR1 MNHEY and CDR2 SVGEGT come from the germline V gene. The trim removed 2 bases at V and 4 bases at J, leaving 6 bases unmatched. This CDR3 reads CASSYRVAGEYEQYF. CDR3 DNA: TGTGCCAGCAGTTACAGGGTAGCGGGGGAGTACGAGCAGTACTTC.

This clonotype came up many times. The chain recombines TRBV7-2 with TRBJ1-1; maybe TRBD1 (6 bases). The V end was cut by 5 bases, the J end by 5 bases, with 21 bases between. The CDR3 is 16 amino acids. Germline V gene sequence: CDR1 SGHTA, CDR2 FQGNSA. CDR3 protein: CASSPDGIQGRTEAFF. The CDR3 DNA reads as TGTGCCAGCAGCCCCGACGGGATCCAGGGGAGGACTGAAGCTTTCTTT.

This sequence joins TRBV29-1 and TRBJ2-1; 9 bases line up with TRBD1. CDR3 length equals 12 residues. Germline trimming cut 3 bases from V and 9 bases from J; bases unmatched to any gene: 3. Germline-derived CDR1 and CDR2 are SQVTM and ANQGSEA. CDR3 in amino acids: CSVETGGGEQFF. The CDR3 coding sequence is TGCAGCGTTGAGACAGGGGGAGGTGAGCAGTTCTTC.

V and J are TRBV5-1 and TRBJ2-2, with TRBD2 as a possible D gene (5 bases). This CDR3 is built from 15 residues. Trimming pared 0 bases from V and 0 bases from J, leaving 6 bases between. The germline gives CDR1 SGHRS, CDR2 YFSETQ. The CDR3 DNA reads TGCGCCAGCAGCTTGGCGGGGACGAACACCGGGGAGCTGTTTTTT. Its protein is CASSLAGTNTGELFF.

This clonotype has more than one count but fewer than ten. The chain employs TRBV4-3 and TRBJ2-2; tentative D call: TRBD1 (7 bases). V was cut by 3 bases and J by 7 bases, with 12 bases left in between. The germline V gene encodes CDR1 LGHNA and CDR2 YSLEER. This CDR3 contains 14 residues. The CDR3 DNA reads TGCGCCAGCAGCCAGCTCCAGGGGGGCGGGGAGCTGTTTTTT. Translated, it gives CASSQLQGGGELFF.

This clonotype was seen a handful of times. The V and J genes are TRBV12-3 or TRBV12-4 and TRBJ1-5; D is unclear. The CDR3 spans 14 residues. The V end lost 7 bases, the J end lost 1 base, and 11 bases lay between the germline ends. The CDR3 DNA follows: TGTGCCAGCACCCCAGCGGGCAGCAATCAGCCCCAGCATTTT. The encoded protein is CASTPAGSNQPQHF.

The V call is TRBV2, the J call TRBJ2-7; 8 bases map to TRBD1. The CDR3 is made up of 16 amino acids. CDR1 is SNHLY and CDR2 is FYNNEI in the germline V gene. V shed 3 bases, J shed 2 bases, and the junction held 9 bases outside the gene matches. The CDR3 DNA reads TGTGCCAGCAGTGACGACAGGGGACCAATGGCCTACGAGCAGTACTTC. It yields the protein CASSDDRGPMAYEQYF.

This clonotype was detected many times. V usage is TRBV7-9 and J usage is TRBJ2-1; D unclear. The CDR3 length is 15 residues. Germline assignment: CDR1 SEHNR and CDR2 FQNEAQ (reference sequence). Deletions cut 5 bases from V and 0 bases from J, with 11 bases between. CDR3 loop: CASSRAESSYNEQFF. For the CDR3, the DNA is TGTGCCAGCAGCCGCGCCGAGAGCTCCTACAATGAGCAGTTCTTC.

This clonotype has more than one count but fewer than ten. The rearrangement links TRBV25-1 to TRBJ1-1; possibly TRBD1 for D (5 bases). The CDR3 is 15 residues long. The germline CDR1 and CDR2 sequences are MGHDK and SYGVNS. The V end lost 0 bases, the J end lost 1 base, and 9 bases lay between the germline ends. CDR3 protein: CASSEYRDANTEAFF. In nucleotides, the CDR3 is TGTGCCAGCAGTGAATACAGGGACGCGAACACTGAAGCTTTCTTT.

The gene calls are TRBV29-1 and TRBJ2-2; weak D call: TRBD2 (6 bases). Trimming cost V 2 bases and J 6 bases, with 13 bases left between them. CDR1 and CDR2 from the germline V gene are SQVTM and ANQGSEA. The CDR3 is made up of 14 amino acids. The CDR3 DNA sequence: TGCAGCGTTGAAAGACTAGACGAGGCCGGGGAGCTGTTTTTT. Residues: CSVERLDEAGELFF.

The chain carries TRBV5-6 and TRBJ1-1, with a weak D call TRBD1 (5 bases). The CDR3 covers 12 residues. Per the germline V gene, CDR1 is SGHDT and CDR2 is YYEEEE. V lost 6 bases to trimming and J lost 0 bases, with 6 bases between them. The CDR3 sequence is CASTGLNTEAFF. The CDR3 nucleotides read TGTGCCAGCACAGGGCTGAACACTGAAGCTTTCTTT.

This rearrangement joins TRBV3-1 to TRBJ1-5; D call uncertain. V lost 2 bases to trimming and J lost 0 bases, with 5 bases between them. The CDR3 runs to 14 residues. CDR1 and CDR2 from the germline V gene are LGHDT and YNNKEL (reference sequence). CDR3 sequence: CASSQSYSNQPQHF. DNA for the CDR3: TGTGCCAGCAGCCAAAGTTATAGCAATCAGCCCCAGCATTTT.

The chain joins TRBV12-3 or TRBV12-4 to TRBJ1-2, with D possibly matching TRBD1 (5 bases). This CDR3 region has 14 residues. V lost 4 bases to trimming and J lost 7 bases, with 16 bases between them. CDR3 region: CASSSVPGGIGYTF. In DNA form, the CDR3 reads TGTGCCAGCAGTTCGGTGCCTGGGGGAATTGGCTACACCTTC.

There are a few counts of this clonotype. The CDR3 region is CASSPSGNEQFF. The CDR3 bases are TGTGCCAGCAGCCCGAGTGGCAATGAGCAGTTCTTC. The chain joins TRBV4-2 to TRBJ2-1; D is uncertain. CDR1 and CDR2 (germline): LGHNA, YNFKEQ. The V gene lost 4 bases and the J gene lost 6 bases, with 7 bases spanning the gap. There are 12 residues in the CDR3.

The V gene is TRBV19, the J gene TRBJ1-1; D call uncertain. This CDR3 is 13 amino acids long. V was shortened by 8 bases and J by 4 bases, with 14 bases between the two germline ends. Germline V gives CDR1 LNHDA, CDR2 SQIVND (reference sequence). The CDR3 DNA reads as TGTGCCAGTTGGTCCCCCGGGGTCACTGAAGCTTTCTTT. This codes for CASWSPGVTEAFF.

This clonotype came up many times. The chain couples TRBV29-1 to TRBJ2-3; D uncertain. The germline V gene encodes CDR1 SQVTM and CDR2 ANQGSEA. The V end lost 2 bases, the J end lost 5 bases, and 11 bases lay between the germline ends. This CDR3 has 13 amino acids. CDR3 nucleotides: TGCAGCGTTGAACCCGATCCGGGAGATACGCAGTATTTT. Its translation is CSVEPDPGDTQYF.

This clonotype appeared a few times. The chain uses TRBV4-3 and TRBJ2-6; 9 bases are a match to TRBD1. With V trimmed by 3 bases and J by 3 bases, 0 bases remained unmatched. Germline lookup yields CDR1 LGHNA and CDR2 YSLEER. The CDR3 totals 15 residues. DNA of the CDR3: TGCGCCAGCAGCCAGGACAGGGGTGGGGCCAACGTCCTGACTTTC. Amino acid sequence: CASSQDRGGANVLTF.

This clonotype was detected many times. The rearrangement uses TRBV6-4 and TRBJ2-3, with 8 bases aligning to TRBD2. Germline CDR1 is MRHNA and CDR2 is SNTAGT. This CDR3 is built from 15 residues. With V trimmed by 3 bases and J by 4 bases, 6 bases remained unmatched. CDR3 coding DNA: TGTGCCAGCAGTGAAACCGGGGGGGCCGCAGATACGCAGTATTTT. It yields the protein CASSETGGAADTQYF.

The sample holds a few counts of this clonotype. V and J are TRBV30 and TRBJ1-6; tentatively, D is TRBD1 (6 bases). The CDR3 has 14 residues. The germline gives CDR1 GTSNPN, CDR2 SVGIG (reference sequence). The V gene lost 2 bases and the J gene lost 10 bases, with 15 bases spanning the gap. The CDR3 is CAWSRGGVRSPLHF. CDR3 nucleotides: TGTGCCTGGAGTAGAGGGGGTGTTCGGTCACCCCTCCACTTT.

This clonotype was detected only a few times. This chain uses TRBV6-2 or TRBV6-3 with TRBJ2-5; 10 bases are a match to TRBD2. V lost 7 bases to trimming and J lost 5 bases; unmatched junction nucleotides: 13. The CDR3 spans 16 residues. Germline loops: CDR1 MNHEY, CDR2 SVGEGT. CDR3 bases: TGTGCCAGCACCCCGCTAGCGGGGGTTTCTAGGGAGACCCAGTACTTC. It translates to CASTPLAGVSRETQYF.

J is TRBJ1-1 and V is TRBV6-2 or TRBV6-3; D call uncertain. CDR1 is MNHEY and CDR2 is SVGEGT in the germline V gene. The V gene lost 5 bases and the J gene lost 3 bases, with 19 bases spanning the gap. The CDR3 is 16 residues long. The CDR3 protein is CASSEDPGFKDTEAFF. The CDR3 nucleotides are TGTGCCAGCAGTGAGGATCCGGGCTTCAAGGACACTGAAGCTTTCTTT.

A few counts support this clonotype. This rearrangement joins TRBV4-1 to TRBJ1-6; tentatively, D is TRBD1 (5 bases). The CDR3 has 17 residues. CDR1 is MGHRA and CDR2 is YSYEKL in the germline V gene. V gave up 0 bases and J gave up 4 bases, with 13 bases separating them. The CDR3 loop reads CASSQDNIGAYNSPLHF. As DNA, the CDR3 is TGCGCCAGCAGCCAAGATAATATAGGGGCGTATAATTCACCCCTCCACTTT.

This chain uses TRBV4-2 with TRBJ2-7; 8 bases align to TRBD2. The length of the CDR3 is 14 residues. V trimming: 0 bases; J trimming: 2 bases; junction bases outside the gene matches: 0. The V gene's germline CDR1 is LGHNA and CDR2 YNFKEQ. CDR3 in DNA: TGTGCCAGCAGCCAAGAGCGGGGGGCCTACGAGCAGTACTTC. Translated: CASSQERGAYEQYF.

A few counts support this clonotype. The J gene is TRBJ2-3, the V gene TRBV5-1, with D possibly being TRBD2 (6 bases). The germline V gene has CDR1 SGHRS and CDR2 YFSETQ. The CDR3 contains 18 residues. V lost 2 bases and J 0 bases, leaving 19 bases between the germline ends. The CDR3 protein is CASSFVMREPTSTDTQYF. In DNA form, the CDR3 reads TGCGCCAGCAGCTTCGTTATGCGGGAACCGACTAGCACAGATACGCAGTATTTT.

This clonotype was picked up a small number of times. The CDR3, as DNA: TGCGCCAGCAGCTCGGACAACAGCGACGAGCAGTACGTC. This gives the protein CASSSDNSDEQYV. The chain uses TRBV5-1 and TRBJ2-7, with D possibly TRBD1 on 5 matching bases. Germline V gene data show CDR1 as SGHRS and CDR2 as YFSETQ. V was trimmed by 3 bases and J by 5 bases, leaving 12 bases between them. The CDR3 consists of 13 residues.

V usage is TRBV7-2 and J usage is TRBJ1-2; D unclear. Trimming cost V 1 base and J 2 bases, with 8 bases left between them. The CDR3 consists of 14 residues. Germline assignment: CDR1 SGHTA and CDR2 FQGNSA. CDR3 coding DNA: TGTGCCAGCAGCTTAGATCCGGGGAACTATGGCTACACCTTC. This gives the protein CASSLDPGNYGYTF. Supplemented by reference TRBV7-2 and TRBJ1-2, the full variable domain reads GAGVSQSPSNKVTEKGKDVELRCDPISGHTALYWYRQSLGQGLEFLIYFQGNSAPDKSGLPSDRFSAERTGGSVSTLTIQRTQQEDSAVYLCASSLDPGNYGYTFGSGTRLTVV.